Given below is one T cell receptor beta chain in context. Its antigen is as yet unknown. Per germline, CDR1 SEHNR and CDR2 FQNEAQ (reference sequence). This CDR3 contains 13 residues. V was shortened by 1 base and J by 8 bases, with 11 bases between the two germline ends. Employing constant-segment primers, 5'RACE generated TCR alpha and TCR beta cDNA libraries bearing sample barcodes and UMIs. MiXCR, run by TCRdb on the 5' RACE reads, gives a single entry per CDR3 protein. The sample has about 350,000 distinct CDR3 sequences, around 27% seen once. The sample comes from a study of T-cell memory formation after mild COVID-19. Study observations and caveats: Pre-infection memory held some responding clones, suggesting pre-existing cross-reactive T cells responded. Clones that contracted clustered mainly in CM and EM if CD4+ and in EMRA if CD8+.

The rearrangement joins TRBV7-9 to TRBJ1-2; D not resolved. This TCR came from an adult woman who had mild COVID-19 (a few samples of this study predate the infection). Cell type and time point are not known. The specimen was PBMCs or a T cell subset sorted from them (not recorded which). The CDR3 DNA reads as TGTGCCAGCAGCTTAGATTCGACTGCCGGCTACACCTTC. Translating gives CASSLDSTAGYTF.